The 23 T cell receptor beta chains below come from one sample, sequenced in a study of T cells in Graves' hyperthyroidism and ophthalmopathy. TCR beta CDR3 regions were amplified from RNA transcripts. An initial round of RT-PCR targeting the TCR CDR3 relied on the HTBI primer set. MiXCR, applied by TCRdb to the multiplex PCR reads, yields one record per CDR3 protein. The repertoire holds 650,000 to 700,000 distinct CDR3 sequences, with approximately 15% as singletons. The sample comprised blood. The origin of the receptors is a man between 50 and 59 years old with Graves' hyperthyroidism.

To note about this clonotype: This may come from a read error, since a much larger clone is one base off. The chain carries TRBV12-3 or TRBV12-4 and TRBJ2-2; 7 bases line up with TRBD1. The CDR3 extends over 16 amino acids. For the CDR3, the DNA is TGTGCCAGCAGTTCGCCTCTAAAAGGGACAGCCGGGGAGCTGGTTTTT. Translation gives CASSSPLKGTAGELVF.

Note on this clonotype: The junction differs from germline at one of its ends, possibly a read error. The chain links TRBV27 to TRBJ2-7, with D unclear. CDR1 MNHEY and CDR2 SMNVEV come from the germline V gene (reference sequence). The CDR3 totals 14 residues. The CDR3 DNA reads TGTGTCAGCAGTCCGCTGGAGAGCTCCTACGAGCAGTACTTC. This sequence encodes CVSSPLESSYEQYF.

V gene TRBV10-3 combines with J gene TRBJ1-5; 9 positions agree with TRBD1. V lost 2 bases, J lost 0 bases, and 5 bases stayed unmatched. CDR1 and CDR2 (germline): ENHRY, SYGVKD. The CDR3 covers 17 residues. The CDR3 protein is CAISEDRGSYSNQPQHF. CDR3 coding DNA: TGTGCCATCAGTGAGGACAGGGGGTCTTATAGCAATCAGCCCCAGCATTTT.

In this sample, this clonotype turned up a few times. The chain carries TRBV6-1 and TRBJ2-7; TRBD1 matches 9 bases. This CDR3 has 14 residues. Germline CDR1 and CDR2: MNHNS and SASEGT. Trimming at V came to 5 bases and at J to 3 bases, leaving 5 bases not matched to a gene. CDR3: CASSQQGAGYEQYF. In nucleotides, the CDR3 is TGTGCCAGCAGTCAACAGGGGGCGGGCTACGAGCAGTACTTC.

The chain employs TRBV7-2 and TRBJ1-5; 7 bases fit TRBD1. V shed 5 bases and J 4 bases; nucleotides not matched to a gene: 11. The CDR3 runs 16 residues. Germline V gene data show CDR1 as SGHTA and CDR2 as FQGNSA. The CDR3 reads CASSDETGVGNQPQHF. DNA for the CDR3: TGTGCCAGCAGCGACGAAACAGGGGTCGGAAATCAGCCCCAGCATTTT.

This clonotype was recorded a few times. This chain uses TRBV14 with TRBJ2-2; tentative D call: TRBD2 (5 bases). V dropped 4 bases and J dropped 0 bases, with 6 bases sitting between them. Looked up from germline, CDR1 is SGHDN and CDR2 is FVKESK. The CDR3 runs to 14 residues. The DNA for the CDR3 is TGTGCCAGCAGCCGAGGGACGAACACCGGGGAGCTGTTTTTT. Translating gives CASSRGTNTGELFF.

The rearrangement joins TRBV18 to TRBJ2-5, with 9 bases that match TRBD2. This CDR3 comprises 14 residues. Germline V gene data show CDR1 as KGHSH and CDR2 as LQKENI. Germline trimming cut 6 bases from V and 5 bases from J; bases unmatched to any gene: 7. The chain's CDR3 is CASSFGLAHETQYF. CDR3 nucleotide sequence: TGTGCCAGCTCTTTCGGACTAGCGCACGAGACCCAGTACTTC.

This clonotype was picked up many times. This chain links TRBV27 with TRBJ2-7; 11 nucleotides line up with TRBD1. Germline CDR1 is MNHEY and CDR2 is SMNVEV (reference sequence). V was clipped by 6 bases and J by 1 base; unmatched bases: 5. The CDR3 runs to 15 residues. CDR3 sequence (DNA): TGTGCCAGCAGGTTGGGACAGGGGGAATCCTACGAGCAGTACTTC. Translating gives CASRLGQGESYEQYF.

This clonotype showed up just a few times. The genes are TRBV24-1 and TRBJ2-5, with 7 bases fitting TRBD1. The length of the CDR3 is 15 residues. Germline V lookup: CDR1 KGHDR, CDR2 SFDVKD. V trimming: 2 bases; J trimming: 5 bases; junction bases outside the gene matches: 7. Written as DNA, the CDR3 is TGTGCCACCAGTGATTCAACAGGGGTCGGCGAGACCCAGTACTTC. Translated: CATSDSTGVGETQYF.

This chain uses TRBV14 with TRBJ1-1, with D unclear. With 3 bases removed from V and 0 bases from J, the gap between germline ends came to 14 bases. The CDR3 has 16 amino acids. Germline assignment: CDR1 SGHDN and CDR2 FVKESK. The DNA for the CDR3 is TGTGCCAGCAGCCACCTACCCCTGGGAGTGAACACTGAAGCTTTCTTT. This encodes CASSHLPLGVNTEAFF.

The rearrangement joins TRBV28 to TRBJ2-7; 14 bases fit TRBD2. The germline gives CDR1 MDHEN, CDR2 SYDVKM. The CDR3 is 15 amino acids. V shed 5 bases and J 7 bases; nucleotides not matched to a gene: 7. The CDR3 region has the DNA TGTGCCAGCAGTCCGGGACTAGCGGGAGAACGGGAGCAGTACTTC. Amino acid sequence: CASSPGLAGEREQYF.

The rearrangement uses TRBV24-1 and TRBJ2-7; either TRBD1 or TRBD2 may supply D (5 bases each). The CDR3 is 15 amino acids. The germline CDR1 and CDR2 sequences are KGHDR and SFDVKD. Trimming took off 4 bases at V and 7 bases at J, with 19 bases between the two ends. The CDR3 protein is CATSDPTTGTFEQYF. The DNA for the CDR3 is TGTGCCACCAGTGACCCTACAACCGGGACGTTTGAGCAGTACTTC.

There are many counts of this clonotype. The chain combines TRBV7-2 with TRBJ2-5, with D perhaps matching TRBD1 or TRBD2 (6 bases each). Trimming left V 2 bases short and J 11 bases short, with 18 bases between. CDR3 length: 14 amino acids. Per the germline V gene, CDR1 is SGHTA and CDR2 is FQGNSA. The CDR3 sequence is CASSLNRGGRYQYF. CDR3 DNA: TGTGCCAGCAGCTTAAATCGAGGGGGGCGATATCAGTACTTC.

The CDR3 reads CASSPRRQSTEAFF. The CDR3 DNA sequence: TGTGCCAGCAGCCCCCGACGACAGTCCACTGAAGCTTTCTTT. This sequence joins TRBV3-1 and TRBJ1-1; weak D call: TRBD1 (5 bases). The CDR3 loop spans 14 amino acids. CDR1 and CDR2 from the germline V gene are LGHDT and YNNKEL (reference sequence). Trimming removed 4 bases at V and 4 bases at J, with 13 bases between. The variable domain in full, with the rest retrieved from reference TRBV3-1 and TRBJ1-1, is DTAVSQTPKYLVTQMGNDKSIKCEQNLGHDTMYWYKQDSKKFLKIMFSYNNKELIINETVPNRFSPKSPDKAHLNLHINSLELGDSAVYFCASSPRRQSTEAFFGQGTRLTVV.

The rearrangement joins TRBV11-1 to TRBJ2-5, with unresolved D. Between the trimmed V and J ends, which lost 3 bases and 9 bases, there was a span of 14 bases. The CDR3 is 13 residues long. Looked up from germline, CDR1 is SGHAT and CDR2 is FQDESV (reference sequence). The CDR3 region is CASSLIGYQAQYF. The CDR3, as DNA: TGTGCCAGCAGCTTGATCGGTTATCAGGCCCAGTACTTC.

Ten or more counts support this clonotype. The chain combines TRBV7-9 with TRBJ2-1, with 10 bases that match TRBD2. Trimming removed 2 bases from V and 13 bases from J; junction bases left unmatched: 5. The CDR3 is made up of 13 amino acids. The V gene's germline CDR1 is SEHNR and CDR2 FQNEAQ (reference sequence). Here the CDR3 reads CASSLSTSGTQFF. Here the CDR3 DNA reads TGTGCCAGCAGCTTAAGTACTAGCGGGACTCAGTTCTTC.

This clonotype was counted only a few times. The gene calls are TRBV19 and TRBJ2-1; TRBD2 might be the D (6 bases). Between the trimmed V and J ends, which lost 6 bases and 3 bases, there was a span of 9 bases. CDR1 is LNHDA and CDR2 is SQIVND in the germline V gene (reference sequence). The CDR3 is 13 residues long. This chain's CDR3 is CASRFGSYNEQFF. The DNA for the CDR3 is TGTGCCAGTAGATTCGGGAGCTACAATGAGCAGTTCTTC.

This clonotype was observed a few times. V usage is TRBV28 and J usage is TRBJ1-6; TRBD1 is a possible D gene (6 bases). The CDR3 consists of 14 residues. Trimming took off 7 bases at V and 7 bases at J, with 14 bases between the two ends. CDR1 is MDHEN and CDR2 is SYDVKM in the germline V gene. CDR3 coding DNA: TGTGCCAGCAAAACAGGGTTGGGGAATTCACCCCTCCACTTT. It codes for CASKTGLGNSPLHF. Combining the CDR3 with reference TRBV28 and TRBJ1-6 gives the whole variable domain DVKVTQSSRYLVKRTGEKVFLECVQDMDHENMFWYRQDPGLGLRLIYFSYDVKMKEKGDIPEGYSVSREKKERFSLILESASTNQTSMYLCASKTGLGNSPLHFGNGTRLTVT.

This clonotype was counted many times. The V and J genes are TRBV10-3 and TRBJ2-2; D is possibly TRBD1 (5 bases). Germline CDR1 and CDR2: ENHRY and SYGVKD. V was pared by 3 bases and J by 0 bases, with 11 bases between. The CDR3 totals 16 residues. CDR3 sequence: CAISESSGPNTGELFF. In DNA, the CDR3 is TGTGCCATCAGTGAAAGCTCAGGGCCGAACACCGGGGAGCTGTTTTTT.

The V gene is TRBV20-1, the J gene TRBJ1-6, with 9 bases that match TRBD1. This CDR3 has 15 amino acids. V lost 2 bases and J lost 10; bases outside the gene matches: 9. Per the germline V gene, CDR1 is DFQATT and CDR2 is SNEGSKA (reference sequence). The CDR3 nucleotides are TGCAGTGCTAGAACTCCCGGGACAGGGTACTCACCCCTCCACTTT. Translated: CSARTPGTGYSPLHF.

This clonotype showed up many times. Written as DNA, the CDR3 is TGTGCCAGCAGTTACTCGAGGGCGGCCTGGGCTAGCGGGAGTATGGGAGAGCAGTACTTC. This sequence encodes CASSYSRAAWASGSMGEQYF. The chain links TRBV6-5 to TRBJ2-7, with 10 bases fitting TRBD2. The V and J ends lost 0 bases and 7 bases, in that order; junction bases with no gene match: 21. There are 20 residues in the CDR3. Germline CDR1 reads MNHEY; CDR2 reads SVGAGI.

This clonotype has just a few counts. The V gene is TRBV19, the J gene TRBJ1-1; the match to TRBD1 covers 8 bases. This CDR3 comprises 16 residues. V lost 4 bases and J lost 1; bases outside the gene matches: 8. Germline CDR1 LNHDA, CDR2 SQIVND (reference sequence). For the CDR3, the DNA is TGTGCCAGTAGTACTCACTTTGGGACAGGGAACACTGAAGCTTTCTTT. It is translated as CASSTHFGTGNTEAFF.

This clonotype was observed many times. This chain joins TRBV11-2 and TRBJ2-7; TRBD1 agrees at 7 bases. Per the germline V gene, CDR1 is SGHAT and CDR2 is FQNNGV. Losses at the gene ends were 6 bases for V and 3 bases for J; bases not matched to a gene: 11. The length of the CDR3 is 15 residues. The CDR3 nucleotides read TGTGCCAGCAGTTCACAGGGGCCCCGGCACTACGAGCAGTACTTC. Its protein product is CASSSQGPRHYEQYF.